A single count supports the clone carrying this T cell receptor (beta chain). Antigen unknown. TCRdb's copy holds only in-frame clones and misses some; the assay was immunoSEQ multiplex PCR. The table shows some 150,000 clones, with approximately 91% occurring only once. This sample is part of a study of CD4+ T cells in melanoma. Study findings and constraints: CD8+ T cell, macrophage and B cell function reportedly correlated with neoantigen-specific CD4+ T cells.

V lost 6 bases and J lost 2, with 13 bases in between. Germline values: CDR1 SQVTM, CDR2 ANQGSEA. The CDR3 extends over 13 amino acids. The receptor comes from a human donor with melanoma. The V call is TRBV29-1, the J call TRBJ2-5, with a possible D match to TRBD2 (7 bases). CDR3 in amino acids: CSVWGGAQETQYF. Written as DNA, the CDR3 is TGCAGCGTGTGGGGGGGGGCACAAGAGACCCAGTACTTC.